A single sample is the source of the 5 T cell receptor beta chains below, sequenced in a study of PD-1 blockade in classical Hodgkin lymphoma. Time point defined: cycle 4 day 1 (C4D1), after around six weeks of nivolumab. Autologous stem cell transplantation was followed by relapse in every patient, and brentuximab vedotin exposure varied. The protocol was immunoSEQ multiplex PCR, while the TCRdb copy is restricted to in-frame clones and leaves out a portion. This table has 25,000 to 30,000 clones, around four fifths appearing once. The sequencing here drew on peripheral blood mononuclear cells (PBMCs), taken before the fourth cycle of nivolumab. The receptor source for this set is a human donor with classical Hodgkin lymphoma.

The V call is TRBV2, the J call TRBJ2-5; TRBD2 matches 7 bases. The CDR3 consists of 13 residues. V shed 7 bases, J shed 5 bases, and the junction held 7 bases outside the gene matches. Germline lookup yields CDR1 SNHLY and CDR2 FYNNEI. CDR3 DNA sequence: TGTGCCAGCACTAGACTAGCCTTTGAGACCCAGTACTTC. Translated, it gives CASTRLAFETQYF.

This rearrangement joins TRBV4-2 to TRBJ2-1; 12 bases are shared with TRBD2. The CDR3 extends over 16 amino acids. Unmatched junction bases numbered 8, after V lost 2 bases and J lost 9 bases. Germline assignment: CDR1 LGHNA and CDR2 YNFKEQ. For the CDR3, the DNA is TGTGCCAGCAGCCAAAATAGGGGACTAGCGGGTTCTGAGCAGTTCTTC. Encoded protein: CASSQNRGLAGSEQFF.

This clone came up a few times. This sequence joins TRBV2 and TRBJ2-1, with TRBD2 matching 14 bases. CDR1 SNHLY and CDR2 FYNNEI come from the germline V gene. With V trimmed by 5 bases and J by 7 bases, 4 bases remained unmatched. There are 15 residues in the CDR3. DNA of the CDR3: TGTGCCAGCAGTCCCGGGACTAGCGGGAGTAATGAGCAGTTCTTC. As protein: CASSPGTSGSNEQFF. The variable domain in full, with the rest retrieved from reference TRBV2 and TRBJ2-1, is EPEVTQTPSHQVTQMGQEVILRCVPISNHLYFYWYRQILGQKVEFLVSFYNNEISEKSEIFDDQFSVERPDGSNFTLKIRSTKLEDSAMYFCASSPGTSGSNEQFFGPGTRLTVL.

This clone showed up just a few times. The V call is TRBV29-1, the J call TRBJ2-3, with TRBD2 matching 7 bases. The CDR3 totals 14 residues. Germline CDR1 and CDR2: SQVTM and ANQGSEA. The V and J ends lost 6 bases and 0 bases, in that order; junction bases with no gene match: 6. The CDR3 DNA is TGCAGCGTCCCTAGCGGTTCTAGCACAGATACGCAGTATTTT. Its protein product is CSVPSGSSTDTQYF.

This clone was detected once. The chain has TRBV28 and TRBJ1-2; no clear D. This CDR3 is built from 15 residues. The germline V gene has CDR1 MDHEN and CDR2 SYDVKM. Trimming cost V 6 bases and J 8 bases, with 22 bases left between them. The CDR3 protein is CASSRTGGLGDGYTF. The CDR3 coding sequence is TGTGCCAGCAGCCGAACCGGCGGCCTGGGAGACGGCTACACCTTC.